The 18 T cell receptor beta chains in this list originate from one sample, sequenced in a study of CD4 T cells in relation to SARS-CoV-2 and coronaviruses. The antigens for these receptors are not known. Repertoires were generated with immunoSEQ multiplex PCR, while TCRdb's copy carries only in-frame clones and drops some. The data hold tens of thousands of clones, with 77% observed a single time. Sequences were obtained from memory CD4+ T cells from PBMCs, cultured in vitro. All receptors come from an adult with COVID-19.

The chain carries TRBV5-8 and TRBJ2-5; no definite D call. V gave up 2 bases and J gave up 7 bases, with 6 bases separating them. CDR3 length: 11 residues. Germline CDR1 and CDR2: SGHTS and YDEGEE. The CDR3 DNA follows: TGTGCCAGCAGCTTCCGAATGACCCAGTACTTC. Protein: CASSFRMTQYF.

The rearrangement links TRBV6-1 to TRBJ1-1; D remains unclear. CDR3 length: 13 residues. Germline CDR1 MNHNS, CDR2 SASEGT. The V and J ends lost 2 bases and 1 base respectively, with 5 bases between them. This CDR3 is CASSEYGNTEAFF. CDR3 nucleotide sequence: TGTGCCAGCAGTGAATACGGGAACACTGAAGCTTTCTTT.

The gene calls are TRBV13 and TRBJ1-4; D ambiguous. Trimming removed 3 bases at V and 5 bases at J, with 13 bases between. Germline V gives CDR1 PRHDT, CDR2 FYEKMQ (reference sequence). The CDR3 totals 15 residues. Here the CDR3 reads CASSFWSSKNEKLFF. In DNA form, the CDR3 reads TGTGCCAGCAGCTTTTGGAGCAGTAAAAATGAAAAACTGTTTTTT.

The chain is built from TRBV28 and TRBJ1-3; no clear D gene. V was cut by 5 bases and J by 2 bases, with 7 bases left in between. Germline V gene data show CDR1 as MDHEN and CDR2 as SYDVKM. The CDR3 length is 13 residues. CDR3 sequence (DNA): TGTGCCAGCAGTCCGAGGGCTGGAAACACCATATATTTT. It yields the protein CASSPRAGNTIYF.

This clone was detected a few times. This chain connects TRBV7-8 to TRBJ1-5, with D possibly matching TRBD1 (6 bases). The CDR3 extends over 16 amino acids. Germline lookup yields CDR1 SGHVS and CDR2 FQNEAQ. V was pared by 2 bases and J by 6 bases, with 17 bases between. The CDR3 loop is CASSLFGQGLRQPQHF. The DNA of the CDR3 is TGTGCCAGCAGCTTATTTGGGCAGGGGCTCCGTCAGCCCCAGCATTTT.

The rearrangement joins TRBV30 to TRBJ1-5, with D maybe TRBD1 (5 bases). Germline-derived CDR1 and CDR2 are GTSNPN and SVGIG (reference sequence). V was pared by 3 bases and J by 7 bases, with 13 bases between. The CDR3 sequence is 13 residues long. Written as DNA, the CDR3 is TGTGCCTGGAGCCAAGGGGCGCAGCAGCCCCAGCATTTT. This gives the protein CAWSQGAQQPQHF.

This clone was recorded only once. The chain links TRBV18 to TRBJ2-7; 10 nucleotides agree with TRBD1. Germline V lookup: CDR1 KGHSH, CDR2 LQKENI. Trimming cost V 4 bases and J 3 bases; bases outside gene matches: 6. The CDR3 contains 15 residues. As DNA, the CDR3 is TGTGCCAGCTCACTCGCCGGGACAGGGGTCTACGAGCAGTACTTC. Its translation: CASSLAGTGVYEQYF.

This clone has a single count. The limits of the CDR3 on the DNA are not certain, so only TCRdb's listed CDR3 is given. V is TRBV19 and J is TRBJ2-2; the listed D gene, TRBD1, was not tested against the DNA. Germline lookup yields CDR1 LNHDA and CDR2 SQIVND (reference sequence). The CDR3 spans 15 residues, counting both ends. The CDR3 protein is CASSPQGLTFGELFF.

The rearrangement joins TRBV10-3 to TRBJ2-1, with 13 bases aligning to TRBD2. J gave up 6 bases and V 6 bases, and 5 bases lay outside the gene matches. Germline assignment: CDR1 ENHRY and CDR2 SYGVKD. The CDR3 sequence is 15 residues long. The CDR3 is CAISITSGRGNEQFF. For the CDR3, the DNA is TGTGCCATCAGCATCACTAGCGGGAGGGGCAATGAGCAGTTCTTC.

This clone was detected only a few times. V is TRBV2 and J is TRBJ2-1, with 8 nucleotides matching TRBD2. Germline CDR1 and CDR2: SNHLY and FYNNEI. The CDR3 spans 15 residues. V shed 6 bases and J 3 bases; nucleotides not matched to a gene: 7. This CDR3 is CASSPRAGGYNEQFF. CDR3 nucleotide sequence: TGTGCCAGCAGCCCCAGGGCGGGAGGCTACAATGAGCAGTTCTTC.

The chain has TRBV9 and TRBJ1-5; no definite D call. The CDR3 loop spans 15 amino acids. V lost 2 bases and J lost 0, with 9 bases in between. CDR1 SGDLS and CDR2 YYNGEE come from the germline V gene. The CDR3 spells CASSVEQYSNQPQHF. CDR3 DNA sequence: TGTGCCAGCAGCGTCGAACAGTATAGCAATCAGCCCCAGCATTTT.

This clone was counted between two and nine times. V usage is TRBV7-9 and J usage is TRBJ1-1; D may be TRBD1 (5 bases). There are 13 residues in the CDR3. Germline CDR1 is SEHNR and CDR2 is FQNEAQ (reference sequence). Trimming shortened V by 5 bases and J by 11 bases, and 18 bases separated the two germline ends. Here the CDR3 DNA reads TGTGCCAGCAGCCTCACAGGCCGTGAGGGGGCTTTCTTT. This gives the protein CASSLTGREGAFF.

The chain is built from TRBV9 and TRBJ1-2; D unclear. The CDR3 contains 13 residues. V lost 0 bases to trimming and J lost 1 base, with 4 bases between them. Germline V gene data show CDR1 as SGDLS and CDR2 as YYNGEE. The CDR3 DNA is TGTGCCAGCAGCGTAGGAGGTAACTATGGCTACACCTTC. Translated: CASSVGGNYGYTF.

This clone was detected a few times. This chain links TRBV10-3 with TRBJ2-2; D tentatively fits TRBD1 or TRBD2 (5 bases each). Germline-derived CDR1 and CDR2 are ENHRY and SYGVKD. Trimming took off 7 bases at V and 5 bases at J, with 20 bases between the two ends. This CDR3 spans 16 amino acids. This chain's CDR3 is CAIKGDLYRGTGELFF. CDR3 bases: TGTGCCATCAAAGGGGACCTCTATCGTGGGACCGGGGAGCTGTTTTTT.

On this clone itself: At one of its ends the junction is not consistent with the germline gene, which may arise from a read error. V gene TRBV7-7 combines with J gene TRBJ2-3; 10 bases align to TRBD2. This CDR3 spans 22 amino acids. The V gene's germline CDR1 is SSHAT and CDR2 FNYEAQ (reference sequence). The CDR3 bases are TGTGCTAGCAGCTTAGCGTCTCCGGGGAGTAGCGGGAGGCCCCGCAGGGCAGATACGCAGTATTTT. Encoded protein: CASSLASPGSSGRPRRADTQYF.

The V and J genes are TRBV9 and TRBJ2-7; TRBD2 is a possible D gene (6 bases). The V end lost 3 bases, the J end lost 3 bases, and 16 bases lay between the germline ends. The CDR3 runs to 15 residues. Per germline, CDR1 SGDLS and CDR2 YYNGEE. The CDR3 nucleotides are TGTGCCAGCAGCGCAGGATGGGGAGGAGACTACGAGCAGTACTTC. This gives the protein CASSAGWGGDYEQYF.

The rearrangement joins TRBV4-3 to TRBJ1-4; D is unresolved. The CDR3 spans 16 residues. Trimming cost V 4 bases and J 5 bases, with 17 bases left between them. CDR1 is LGHNA and CDR2 is YSLEER in the germline V gene. The CDR3 sequence is CASSPMARRNNEKLFF. The CDR3 coding sequence is TGCGCCAGCAGCCCAATGGCCAGGCGGAACAATGAAAAACTGTTTTTT.

This chain uses TRBV7-2 with TRBJ2-5; D is possibly TRBD2 (5 bases). Germline V lookup: CDR1 SGHTA, CDR2 FQGNSA. The CDR3 has 15 residues. V dropped 0 bases and J dropped 4 bases, with 12 bases sitting between them. The CDR3 here is CASSLAGVIRETQYF. Written as DNA, the CDR3 is TGTGCCAGCAGCTTAGCGGGAGTGATTCGAGAGACCCAGTACTTC.